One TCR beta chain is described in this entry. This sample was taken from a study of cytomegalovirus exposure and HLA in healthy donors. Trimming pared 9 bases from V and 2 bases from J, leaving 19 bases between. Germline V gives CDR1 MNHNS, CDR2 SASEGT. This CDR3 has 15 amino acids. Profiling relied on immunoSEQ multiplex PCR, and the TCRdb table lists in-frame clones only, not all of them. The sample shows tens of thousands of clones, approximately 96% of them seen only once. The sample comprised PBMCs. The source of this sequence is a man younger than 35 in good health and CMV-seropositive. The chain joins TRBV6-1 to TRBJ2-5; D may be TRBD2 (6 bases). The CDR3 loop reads CARATIAEKQETQYF. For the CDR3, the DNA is TGTGCCAGGGCAACCATAGCGGAAAAACAAGAGACCCAGTACTTC.